This T cell receptor beta chain originates from a study of blood T cell repertoires in COVID-19. Study-wide background: Sites across the United States, Italy and Spain contributed samples from acute and convalescent COVID-19.

Study processing details: Counts of nucleated cells, estimated from reference gene primer amplification, were obtained. Sequencing used immunoSEQ multiplex PCR; TCRdb keeps in-frame clones, though not all of them. The V and J calls and clone size were taken over from that table, and D and trimming were inferred from the DNA. The table shows a few hundred thousand clones, with roughly four fifths occurring only once. Seattle patients were enrolled during active infection and followed longitudinally. Germline CDR1 SGHRS, CDR2 YFSETQ. The CDR3 runs to 16 residues. V trimming: 0 bases; J trimming: 4 bases; junction bases outside the gene matches: 4.

The sequence was collected from a woman aged 70-85 years with COVID-19, enrolled during active disease. The V call is TRBV5-1, the J call TRBJ1-4; 9 nucleotides align to TRBD1. What was sequenced was peripheral blood. CDR3 sequence reads: CASSLGGQGFNEKLFF. CDR3 nucleotide sequence: TGCGCCAGCAGCTTGGGGGGACAGGGATTTAATGAAAAACTGTTTTTT.